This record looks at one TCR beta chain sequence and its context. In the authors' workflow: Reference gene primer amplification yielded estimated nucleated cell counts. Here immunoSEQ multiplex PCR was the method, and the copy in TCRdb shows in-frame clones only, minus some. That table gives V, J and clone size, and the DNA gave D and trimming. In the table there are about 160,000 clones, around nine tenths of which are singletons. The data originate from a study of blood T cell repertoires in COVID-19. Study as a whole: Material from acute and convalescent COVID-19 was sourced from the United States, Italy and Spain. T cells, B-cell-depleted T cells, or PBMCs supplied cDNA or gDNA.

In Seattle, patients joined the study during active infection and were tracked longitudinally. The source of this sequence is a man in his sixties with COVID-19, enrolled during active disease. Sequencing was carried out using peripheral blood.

CDR3 residues: CASSYVSGTGIEQFF. DNA for the CDR3: TGTGCCAGCAGTTACGTATCCGGGACAGGGATTGAGCAGTTCTTC. The chain uses TRBV6-6 and TRBJ2-1; 9 positions match TRBD1. The CDR3 is 15 amino acids. Germline CDR1 MNHNY, CDR2 SVGAGI (reference sequence). The ends lost 2 bases at V and 9 bases at J; junction bases unmatched: 8.